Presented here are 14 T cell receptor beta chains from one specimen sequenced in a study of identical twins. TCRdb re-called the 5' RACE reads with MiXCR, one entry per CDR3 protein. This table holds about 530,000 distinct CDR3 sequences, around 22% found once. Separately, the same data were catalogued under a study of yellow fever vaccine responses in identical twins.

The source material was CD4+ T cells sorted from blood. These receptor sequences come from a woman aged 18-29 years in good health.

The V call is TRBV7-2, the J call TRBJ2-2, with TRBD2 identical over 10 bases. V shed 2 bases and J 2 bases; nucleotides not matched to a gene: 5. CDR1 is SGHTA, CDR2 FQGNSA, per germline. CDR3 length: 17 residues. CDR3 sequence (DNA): TGTGCCAGCAGCTTAACTAGCGGGACCCACAACACCGGGGAGCTGTTTTTT. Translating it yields CASSLTSGTHNTGELFF.

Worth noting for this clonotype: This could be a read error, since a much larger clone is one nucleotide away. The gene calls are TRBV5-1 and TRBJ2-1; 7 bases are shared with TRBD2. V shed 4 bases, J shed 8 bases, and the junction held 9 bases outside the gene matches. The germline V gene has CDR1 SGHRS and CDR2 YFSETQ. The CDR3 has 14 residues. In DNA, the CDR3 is TGCGCCAGCAGCCCGGGACCAGCGGGATATGAGCAGTTCTTC. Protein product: CASSPGPAGYEQFF.

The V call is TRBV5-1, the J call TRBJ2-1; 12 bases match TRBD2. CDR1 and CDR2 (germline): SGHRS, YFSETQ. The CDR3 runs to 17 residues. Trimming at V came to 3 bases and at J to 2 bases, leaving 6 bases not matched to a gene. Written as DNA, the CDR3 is TGCGCCAGCAGCTCTACGACTAGCGGGGGAACCTACAATGAGCAGTTCTTC. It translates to CASSSTTSGGTYNEQFF.

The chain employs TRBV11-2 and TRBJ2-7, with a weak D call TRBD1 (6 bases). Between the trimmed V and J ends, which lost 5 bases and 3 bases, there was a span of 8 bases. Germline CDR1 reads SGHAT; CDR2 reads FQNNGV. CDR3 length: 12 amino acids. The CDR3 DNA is TGTGCCAGCAGCAGGGGACACTACGAGCAGTACGTC. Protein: CASSRGHYEQYV.

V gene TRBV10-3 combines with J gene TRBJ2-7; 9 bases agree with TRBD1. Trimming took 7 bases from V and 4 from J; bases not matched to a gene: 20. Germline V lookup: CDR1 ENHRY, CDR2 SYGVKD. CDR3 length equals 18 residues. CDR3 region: CAITPGPNRGRNMYEQYF. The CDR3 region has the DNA TGTGCCATCACTCCAGGCCCTAACAGGGGGCGAAATATGTACGAGCAGTACTTC.

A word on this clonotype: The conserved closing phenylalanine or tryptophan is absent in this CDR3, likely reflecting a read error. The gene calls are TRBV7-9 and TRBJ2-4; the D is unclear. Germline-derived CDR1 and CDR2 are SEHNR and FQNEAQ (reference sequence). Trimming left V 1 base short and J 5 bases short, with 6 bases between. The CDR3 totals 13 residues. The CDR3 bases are TGTGCCAGCAGCTTAGGCTCGGAAAACATTCAGTACTTA. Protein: CASSLGSENIQYL.

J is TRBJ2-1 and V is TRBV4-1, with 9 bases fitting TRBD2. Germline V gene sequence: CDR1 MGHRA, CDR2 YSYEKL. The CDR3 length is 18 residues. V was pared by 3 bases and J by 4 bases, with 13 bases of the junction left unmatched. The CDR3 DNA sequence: TGCGCCAGCAGCCAGGGGAGCGTAGCGGGAGTAAGGTACAATGAGCAGTTCTTC. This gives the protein CASSQGSVAGVRYNEQFF.

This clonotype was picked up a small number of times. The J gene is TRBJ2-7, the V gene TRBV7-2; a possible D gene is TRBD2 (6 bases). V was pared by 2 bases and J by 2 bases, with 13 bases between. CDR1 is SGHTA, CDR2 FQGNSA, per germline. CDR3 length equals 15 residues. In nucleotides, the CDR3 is TGTGCCAGCAGCTTACGGGGCGGGACCACCTACGAGCAGTACTTC. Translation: CASSLRGGTTYEQYF.

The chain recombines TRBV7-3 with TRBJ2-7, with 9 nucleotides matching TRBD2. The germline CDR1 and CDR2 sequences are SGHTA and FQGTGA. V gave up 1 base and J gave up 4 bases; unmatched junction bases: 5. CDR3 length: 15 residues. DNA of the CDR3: TGTGCCAGCAGCTTAATAGCGGGAGCTCGGTACGAGCAGTACTTC. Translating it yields CASSLIAGARYEQYF.

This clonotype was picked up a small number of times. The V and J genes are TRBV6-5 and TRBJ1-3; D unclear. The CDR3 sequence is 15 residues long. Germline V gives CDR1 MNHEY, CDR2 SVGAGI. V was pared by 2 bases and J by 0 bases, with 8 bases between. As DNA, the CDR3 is TGTGCCAGCAGTTACACCGCGAGCTCTGGAAACACCATATATTTT. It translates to CASSYTASSGNTIYF.

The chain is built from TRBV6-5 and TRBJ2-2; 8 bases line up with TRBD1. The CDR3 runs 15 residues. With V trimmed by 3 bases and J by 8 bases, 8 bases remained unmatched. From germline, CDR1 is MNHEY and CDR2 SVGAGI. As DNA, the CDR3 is TGTGCCAGCAGTTATAGGACAGGGTACTCGGGGGAGCTGTTTTTT. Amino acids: CASSYRTGYSGELFF.

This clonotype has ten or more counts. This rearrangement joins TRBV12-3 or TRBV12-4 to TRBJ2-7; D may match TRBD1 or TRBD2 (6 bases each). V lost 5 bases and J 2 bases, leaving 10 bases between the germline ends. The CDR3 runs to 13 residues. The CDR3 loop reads CASSLGGPYEQYV. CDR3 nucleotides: TGTGCCAGCAGTCTGGGGGGCCCCTACGAGCAGTACGTC.

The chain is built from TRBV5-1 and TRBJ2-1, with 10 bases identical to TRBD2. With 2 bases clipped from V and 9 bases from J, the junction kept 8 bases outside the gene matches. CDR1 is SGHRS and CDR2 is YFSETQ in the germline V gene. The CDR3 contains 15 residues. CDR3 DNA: TGCGCCAGCAGCTTTCTGGCTAGCGGGGGTGGTGAGCAGTTCTTC. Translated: CASSFLASGGGEQFF.

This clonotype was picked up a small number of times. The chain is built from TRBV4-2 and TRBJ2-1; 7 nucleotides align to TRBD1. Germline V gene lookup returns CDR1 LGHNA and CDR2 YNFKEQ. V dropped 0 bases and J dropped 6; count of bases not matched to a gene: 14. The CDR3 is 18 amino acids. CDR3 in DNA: TGTGCCAGCAGCCAAGATGGGTACGGTGACAGGGTTTTCAATGAGCAGTTCTTC. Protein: CASSQDGYGDRVFNEQFF.